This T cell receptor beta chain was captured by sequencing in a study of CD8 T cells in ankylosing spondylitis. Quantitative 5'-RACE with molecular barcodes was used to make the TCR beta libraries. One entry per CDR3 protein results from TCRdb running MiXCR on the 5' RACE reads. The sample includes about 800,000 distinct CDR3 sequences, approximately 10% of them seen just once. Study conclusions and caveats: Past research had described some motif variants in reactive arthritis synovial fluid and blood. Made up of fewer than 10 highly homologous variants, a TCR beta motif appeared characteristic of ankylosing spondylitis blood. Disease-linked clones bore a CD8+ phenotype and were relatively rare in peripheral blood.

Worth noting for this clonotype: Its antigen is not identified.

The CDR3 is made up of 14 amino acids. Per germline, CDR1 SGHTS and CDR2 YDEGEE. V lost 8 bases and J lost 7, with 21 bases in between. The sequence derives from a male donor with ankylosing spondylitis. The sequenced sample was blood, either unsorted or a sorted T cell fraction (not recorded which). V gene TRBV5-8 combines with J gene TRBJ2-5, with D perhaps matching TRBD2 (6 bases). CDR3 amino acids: CASQRARPGGTQYF. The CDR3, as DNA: TGTGCCAGTCAGCGGGCCCGCCCCGGGGGGACCCAGTACTTC. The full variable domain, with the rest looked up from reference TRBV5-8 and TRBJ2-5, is EAGVTQSPTHLIKTRGQQATLRCSPISGHTSVYWYQQALGLGLQFLLWYDEGEERNRGNFPPRFSGRQFPNYSSELNVNALELEDSALYLCASQRARPGGTQYFGPGTRLLVL.